This passage covers 9 T cell receptor beta chains from one sample sequenced in a study of neurological immune-mediated disorders (dated by TCRdb to about 2019). Libraries were made using 5' RACE. The instrument given in TCRdb is Illumina HiSeq 2500. TCRdb passed the public sequencing reads through fastp at Q25 and MiXCR, retaining productive beta sequences. Rows merge per CDR3 protein into single entries with the most common DNA and genes. The sample records 60,000 to 85,000 distinct CDR3 sequences, about 5.2% of which are singletons. The ten largest clones add up to roughly 2.4% of the sample. The sequenced material came from PBMCs. These receptor sequences come from a young woman with multiple sclerosis.

This clonotype was counted ten times or more. The J gene is TRBJ2-7, the V gene TRBV15; 7 nucleotides align to TRBD1. V was pared by 4 bases and J by 2 bases, with 2 bases of the junction left unmatched. The CDR3 spans 13 residues. In germline, CDR1 is LNHNV, CDR2 YYDKDF (reference sequence). The CDR3 DNA follows: TGTGCCACCAGCAAGGGACAGACCTACGAGCAGTACTTC. Translating gives CATSKGQTYEQYF.

This clonotype has ten or more counts. The rearrangement joins TRBV5-5 to TRBJ1-6; TRBD1 aligns across 7 bases. V dropped 2 bases and J dropped 6; count of bases not matched to a gene: 5. Germline lookup yields CDR1 SGHKS and CDR2 YYEKEE (reference sequence). The CDR3 totals 15 residues. CDR3 sequence: CASSFERQGNSPLHF. CDR3 sequence (DNA): TGTGCCAGCAGCTTTGAAAGACAGGGTAATTCACCCCTCCACTTT.

Ten or more counts support this clonotype. This chain uses TRBV20-1 with TRBJ2-1; no clear D gene. The CDR3 sequence is 12 residues long. Trimming cost V 7 bases and J 9 bases, with 16 bases left between them. Germline assignment: CDR1 DFQATT and CDR2 SNEGSKA (reference sequence). This chain's CDR3 is CSGVRAGREQFF. The CDR3 coding sequence is TGCAGTGGTGTAAGGGCCGGGCGTGAGCAGTTCTTC.

This clonotype was recorded at least ten times. The rearrangement uses TRBV12-3 or TRBV12-4 and TRBJ2-3; unclear D gene. This CDR3 contains 13 residues. Deletions cut 5 bases from V and 4 bases from J, with 10 bases between. The CDR3 nucleotides read TGTGCCAGCAGTCAACTTCTTGCAGATACGCAGTATTTT. As protein: CASSQLLADTQYF.

This clonotype was seen at least ten times. This rearrangement joins TRBV5-1 to TRBJ1-1; D is perhaps TRBD1 (5 bases). Trimming shortened V by 2 bases and J by 5 bases, and 7 bases separated the two germline ends. The CDR3 consists of 12 residues. Looked up from germline, CDR1 is SGHRS and CDR2 is YFSETQ. This CDR3 is CASSFQGTEAFF. The CDR3 DNA reads as TGCGCCAGCAGCTTTCAGGGTACTGAAGCTTTCTTT. Full variable domain (remainder filled in from reference TRBV5-1 and TRBJ1-1): KAGVTQTPRYLIKTRGQQVTLSCSPISGHRSVSWYQQTPGQGLQFLFEYFSETQRNKGNFPGRFSGRQFSNSRSEMNVSTLELGDSALYLCASSFQGTEAFFGQGTRLTVV.

In its sample, this clonotype was seen a few times. The rearrangement links TRBV7-8 to TRBJ2-7; a possible D gene is TRBD1 (6 bases). The CDR3 is 12 residues long. Between the trimmed V and J ends, which lost 5 bases and 5 bases, there was a span of 10 bases. Germline lookup yields CDR1 SGHVS and CDR2 FQNEAQ. The CDR3 sequence: CASSPQGNEQYV. CDR3 bases: TGTGCCAGCAGCCCACAGGGTAACGAGCAGTACGTC.

This clonotype was counted ten times or more. The chain recombines TRBV20-1 with TRBJ2-2; 9 bases fit TRBD1. The CDR3 has 13 amino acids. Trimming at V came to 5 bases and at J to 7 bases, leaving 5 bases not matched to a gene. In germline, CDR1 is DFQATT, CDR2 SNEGSKA (reference sequence). CDR3 in DNA: TGCAGTGCTCGGACAGGGGCAGGCGGGGAGCTGTTTTTT. Translating it yields CSARTGAGGELFF.

This clonotype was recorded many times. The V gene is TRBV10-3, the J gene TRBJ2-1, with 9 positions matching TRBD2. The V and J ends lost 7 bases and 8 bases, in that order; junction bases with no gene match: 9. The germline V gene encodes CDR1 ENHRY and CDR2 SYGVKD. CDR3 length: 14 residues. CDR3 residues: CAIKVASGVDEQFF. CDR3 DNA sequence: TGTGCCATCAAGGTCGCTAGCGGGGTGGATGAGCAGTTCTTC.

In this sample, this clonotype turned up many times. This sequence joins TRBV6-1 and TRBJ2-2, with 10 positions matching TRBD1. CDR1 and CDR2 from the germline V gene are MNHNS and SASEGT. J was trimmed by 4 bases and V by 6 bases; bases with no gene match: 26. The CDR3 sequence is 22 residues long. The DNA of the CDR3 is TGTGCCAGCAGCCGAGACATACTCCCCACCGGGACAGGGGCGCAGGGCACCGGGGAGCTGTTTTTT. This sequence encodes CASSRDILPTGTGAQGTGELFF.